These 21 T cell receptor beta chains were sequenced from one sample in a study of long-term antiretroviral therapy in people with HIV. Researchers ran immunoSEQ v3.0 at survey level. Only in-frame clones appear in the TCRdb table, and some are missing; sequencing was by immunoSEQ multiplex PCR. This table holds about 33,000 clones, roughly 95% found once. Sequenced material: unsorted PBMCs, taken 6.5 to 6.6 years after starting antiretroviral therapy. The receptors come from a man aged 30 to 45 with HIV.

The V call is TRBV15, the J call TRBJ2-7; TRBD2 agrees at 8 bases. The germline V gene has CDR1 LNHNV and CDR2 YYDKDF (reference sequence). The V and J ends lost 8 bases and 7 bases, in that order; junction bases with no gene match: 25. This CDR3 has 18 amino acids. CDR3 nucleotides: TGTGCCACCGCGTATGTTGCGAGGGCCTCGGGGGGGGACGGGGAGCAGTACTTC. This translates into CATAYVARASGGDGEQYF. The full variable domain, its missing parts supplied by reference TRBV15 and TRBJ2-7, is DAMVIQNPRYQVTQFGKPVTLSCSQTLNHNVMYWYQQKSSQAPKLLFHYYDKDFNNEADTPDNFQSRRPNTSFCFLDIRSPGLGDTAMYLCATAYVARASGGDGEQYFGPGTRLTVT.

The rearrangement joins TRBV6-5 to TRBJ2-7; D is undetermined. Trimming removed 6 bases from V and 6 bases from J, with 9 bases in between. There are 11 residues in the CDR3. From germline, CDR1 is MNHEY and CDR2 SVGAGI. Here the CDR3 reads CASRRFSEQYF. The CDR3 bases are TGTGCCAGCAGGCGCTTTAGCGAGCAGTACTTC.

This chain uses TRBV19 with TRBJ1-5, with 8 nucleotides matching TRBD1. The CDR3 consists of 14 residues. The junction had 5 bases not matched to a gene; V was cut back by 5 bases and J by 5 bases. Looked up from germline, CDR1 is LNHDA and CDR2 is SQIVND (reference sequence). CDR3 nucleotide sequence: TGTGCCAGTAGTGGGCAGGGGGCTTATCAGCCCCAGCATTTT. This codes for CASSGQGAYQPQHF.

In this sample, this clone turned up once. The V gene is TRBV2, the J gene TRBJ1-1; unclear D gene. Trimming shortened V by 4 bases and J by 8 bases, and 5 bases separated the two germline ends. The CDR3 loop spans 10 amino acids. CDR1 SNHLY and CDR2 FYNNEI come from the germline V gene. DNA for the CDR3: TGTGCCAGCAGTGTTCGGGAAGCTTTCTTT. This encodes CASSVREAFF.

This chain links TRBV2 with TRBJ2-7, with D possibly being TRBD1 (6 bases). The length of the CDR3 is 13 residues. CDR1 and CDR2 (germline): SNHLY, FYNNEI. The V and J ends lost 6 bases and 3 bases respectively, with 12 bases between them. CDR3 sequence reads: CASRTGQIYEQYF. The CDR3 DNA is TGTGCCAGCAGGACGGGACAAATCTACGAGCAGTACTTC.

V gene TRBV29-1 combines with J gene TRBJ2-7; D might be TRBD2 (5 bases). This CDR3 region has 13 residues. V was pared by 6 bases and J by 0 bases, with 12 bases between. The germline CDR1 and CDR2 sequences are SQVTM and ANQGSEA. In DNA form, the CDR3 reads TGCAGCGTCGGGGTCAAGCGCTCCTACGAGCAGTACTTC. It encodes CSVGVKRSYEQYF.

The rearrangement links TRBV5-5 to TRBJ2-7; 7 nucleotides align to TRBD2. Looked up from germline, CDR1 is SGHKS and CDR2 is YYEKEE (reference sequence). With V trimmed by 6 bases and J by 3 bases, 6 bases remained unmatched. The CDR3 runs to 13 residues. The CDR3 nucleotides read TGTGCCAGCACCCCGAGCGGGGTCTACGAGCAGTACTTC. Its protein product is CASTPSGVYEQYF.

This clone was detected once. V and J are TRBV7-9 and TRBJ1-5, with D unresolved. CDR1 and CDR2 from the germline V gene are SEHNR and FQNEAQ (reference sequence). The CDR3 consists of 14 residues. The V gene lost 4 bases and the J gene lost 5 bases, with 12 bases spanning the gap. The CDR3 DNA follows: TGTGCCAGCAGCTCCGAGGGAAGTCATCAGCCCCAGCATTTT. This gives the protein CASSSEGSHQPQHF.

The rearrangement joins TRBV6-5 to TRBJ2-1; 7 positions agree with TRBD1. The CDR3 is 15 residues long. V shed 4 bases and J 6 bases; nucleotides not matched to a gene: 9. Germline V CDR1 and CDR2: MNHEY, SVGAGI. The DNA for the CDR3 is TGTGCCAGCAGTTTACAGACAGGGACATTCAATGAGCAGTTCTTC. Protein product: CASSLQTGTFNEQFF.

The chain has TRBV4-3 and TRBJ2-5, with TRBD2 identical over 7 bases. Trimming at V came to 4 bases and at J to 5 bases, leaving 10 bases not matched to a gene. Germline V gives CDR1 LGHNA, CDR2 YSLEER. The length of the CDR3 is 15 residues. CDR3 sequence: CASSPTSPGDETQYF. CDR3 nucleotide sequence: TGCGCCAGCAGCCCGACTAGCCCGGGGGATGAGACCCAGTACTTC.

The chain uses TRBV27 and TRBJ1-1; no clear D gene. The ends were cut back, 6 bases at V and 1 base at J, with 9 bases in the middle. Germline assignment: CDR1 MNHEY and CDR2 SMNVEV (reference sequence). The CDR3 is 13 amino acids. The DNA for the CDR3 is TGTGCCAGCAGAAACACGGGGAACACTGAAGCTTTCTTT. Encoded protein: CASRNTGNTEAFF.

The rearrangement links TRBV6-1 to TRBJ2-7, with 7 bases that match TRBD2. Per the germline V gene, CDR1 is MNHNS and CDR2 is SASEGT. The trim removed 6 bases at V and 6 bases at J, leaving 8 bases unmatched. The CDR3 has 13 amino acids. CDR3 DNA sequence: TGTGCCAGCAGCCGAGGGATAGCGGGCGAGCAGTACTTC. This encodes CASSRGIAGEQYF.

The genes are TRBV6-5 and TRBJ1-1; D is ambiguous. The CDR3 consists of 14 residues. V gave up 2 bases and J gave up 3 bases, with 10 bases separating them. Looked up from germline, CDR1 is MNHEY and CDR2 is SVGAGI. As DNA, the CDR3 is TGTGCCAGCAGTTACAGGCCTTTTGACACTGAAGCTTTCTTT. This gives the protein CASSYRPFDTEAFF.

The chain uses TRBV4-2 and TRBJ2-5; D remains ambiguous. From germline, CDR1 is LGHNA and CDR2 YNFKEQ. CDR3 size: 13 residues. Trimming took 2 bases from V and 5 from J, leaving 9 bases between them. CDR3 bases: TGTGCCAGCAGCCAATTCTCAGATGAGACCCAGTACTTC. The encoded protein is CASSQFSDETQYF.

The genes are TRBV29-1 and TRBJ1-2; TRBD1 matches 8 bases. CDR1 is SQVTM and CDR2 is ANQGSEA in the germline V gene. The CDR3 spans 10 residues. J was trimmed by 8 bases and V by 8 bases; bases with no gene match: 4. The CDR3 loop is CSQGAGGYTF. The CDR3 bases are TGCAGCCAGGGGGCGGGAGGCTACACCTTC.

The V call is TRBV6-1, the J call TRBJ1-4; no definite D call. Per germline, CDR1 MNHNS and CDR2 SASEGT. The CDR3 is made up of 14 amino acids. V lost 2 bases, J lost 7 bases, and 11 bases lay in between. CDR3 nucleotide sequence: TGTGCCAGCAGTGAATGGGGTCCGGGTGAAAAACTGTTTTTT. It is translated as CASSEWGPGEKLFF.

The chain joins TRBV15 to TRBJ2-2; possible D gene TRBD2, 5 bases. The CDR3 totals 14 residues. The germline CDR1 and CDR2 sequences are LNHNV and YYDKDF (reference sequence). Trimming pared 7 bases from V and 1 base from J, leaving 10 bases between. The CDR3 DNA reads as TGTGCCACCAATAAGGGAGTGAACACCGGGGAGCTGTTTTTT. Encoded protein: CATNKGVNTGELFF.

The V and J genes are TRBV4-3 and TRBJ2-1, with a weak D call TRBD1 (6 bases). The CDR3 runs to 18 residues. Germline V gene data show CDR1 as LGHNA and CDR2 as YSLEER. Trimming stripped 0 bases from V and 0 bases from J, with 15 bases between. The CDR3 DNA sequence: TGCGCCAGCAGCCAAGATAGACAGGCCCGAAGCTCCTACAATGAGCAGTTCTTC. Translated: CASSQDRQARSSYNEQFF.

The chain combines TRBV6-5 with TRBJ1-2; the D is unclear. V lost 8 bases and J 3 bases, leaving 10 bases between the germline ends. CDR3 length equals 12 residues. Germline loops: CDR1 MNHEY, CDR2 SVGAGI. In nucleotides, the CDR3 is TGTGCCAGCCTCGGAGAGGACTATGGCTACACCTTC. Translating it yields CASLGEDYGYTF.

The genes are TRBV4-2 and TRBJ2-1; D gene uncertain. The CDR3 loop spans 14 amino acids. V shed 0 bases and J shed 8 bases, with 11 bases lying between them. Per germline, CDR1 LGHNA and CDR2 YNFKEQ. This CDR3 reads CASSQDSGWDEQFF. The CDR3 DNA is TGTGCCAGCAGCCAAGATTCCGGGTGGGATGAGCAGTTCTTC.

The CDR3 DNA reads TGTGCCAGCAGTAGCGGGACAGCAACTAATGAAAAACTGTTTTTT. It specifies CASSSGTATNEKLFF. This chain joins TRBV28 and TRBJ1-4, with 7 bases fitting TRBD1. Germline V gene lookup returns CDR1 MDHEN and CDR2 SYDVKM. The J segment lost 0 bases and the V segment lost 5 bases, leaving 3 bases of the junction unmatched. The CDR3 is 15 residues long.